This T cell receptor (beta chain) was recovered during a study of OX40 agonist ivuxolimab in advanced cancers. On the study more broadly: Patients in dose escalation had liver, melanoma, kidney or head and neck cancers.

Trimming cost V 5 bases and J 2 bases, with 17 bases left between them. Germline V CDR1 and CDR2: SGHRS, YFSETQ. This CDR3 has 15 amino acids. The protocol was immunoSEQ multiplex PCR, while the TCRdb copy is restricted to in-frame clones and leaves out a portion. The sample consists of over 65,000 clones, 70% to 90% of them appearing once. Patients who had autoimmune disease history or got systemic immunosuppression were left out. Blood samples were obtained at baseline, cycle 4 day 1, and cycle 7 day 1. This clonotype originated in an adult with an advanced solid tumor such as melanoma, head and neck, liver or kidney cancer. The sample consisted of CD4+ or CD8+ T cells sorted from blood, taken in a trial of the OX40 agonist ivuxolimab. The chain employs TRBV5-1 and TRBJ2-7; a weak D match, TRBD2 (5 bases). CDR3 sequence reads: CASSRALDSPYEQYF. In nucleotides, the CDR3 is TGCGCCAGCAGTCGAGCACTAGATTCACCCTACGAGCAGTACTTC.